The clone carrying this TCR beta chain has at least ten counts. Its antigen is unknown. The record originates from a study of molecular identifiers for immune sequencing clone quantification. Study-wide points: Under 1% of molecules in naive cells, but over 97% of effector molecules, belonged to clones above 20 RNA copies. For highly expanded clones, sizes could be underestimated when identical TCR molecules share a barcode.

Germline CDR1 MRHNA, CDR2 SNTAGT. V lost 0 bases, J lost 1 base, and 19 bases lay in between. This CDR3 has 19 amino acids. When naive CD8 T cells were sorted, they were gated as CD8+CD4-CCR7+CD45RA+. TCRdb redid the calling of the PCR reads with MiXCR, one entry per CDR3 protein. The top ten hold roughly 0.83% of the sample, which has under 650,000 distinct CDR3 sequences, 15% to 20% seen once. Sequenced input: naive CD8+ T cells from blood, with Jurkat cell RNA spiked in. Indicated subset: FACS-sorted CD8+CD4-CCR7+CD45RA+ naive T cells. The sequence was collected from a human donor in good health. Some libraries in this study had Jurkat cell RNA spiked in. V is TRBV6-4 and J is TRBJ1-5; no firm D call. This CDR3 reads CASSDSWVTRTTSNQPQHF. CDR3 sequence (DNA): TGTGCCAGCAGTGACTCGTGGGTAACGAGGACTACGAGCAATCAGCCCCAGCATTTT.